Below are 30 T cell receptor beta chains sequenced from a single sample in a study of shared clonotypes between healthy human individuals. This table comes from immunoSEQ multiplex PCR, and its TCRdb copy is limited to in-frame clones, with some not included. There are about 710,000 clones in the sample; roughly 72% occur only once, and under 2% lies in the top ten. Sequencing used memory CD4+ T cells sorted from blood. Sample subset: CD45RA-negative fraction. The receptors originated from a woman aged 25 to 45 in good health.

The rearrangement links TRBV28 to TRBJ1-2; 8 bases agree with TRBD1. Germline V gives CDR1 MDHEN, CDR2 SYDVKM. Trimming removed 6 bases from V and 5 bases from J; junction bases left unmatched: 5. The CDR3 totals 13 residues. CDR3 in DNA: TGTGCCAGCAGCGTACAGGGGGGTTATGGCTACACCTTC. Amino acids: CASSVQGGYGYTF.

The chain combines TRBV9 with TRBJ2-1, with D perhaps TRBD2 (6 bases). The CDR3 is 16 residues long. Per the germline V gene, CDR1 is SGDLS and CDR2 is YYNGEE. V was cut by 0 bases and J by 8 bases, with 18 bases left in between. The CDR3 region has the DNA TGTGCCAGCAGCGTAGTTGGTTCCCCGGGAGTCGATGAGCAGTTCTTC. It translates to CASSVVGSPGVDEQFF.

In its sample, this clone was seen once. The chain is built from TRBV6-1 and TRBJ2-7, with D uncertain. CDR3 size: 14 residues. Trimming took 2 bases from V and 4 from J, leaving 12 bases between them. CDR1 and CDR2 (germline): MNHNS, SASEGT. The CDR3: CASSETGLPYEQYF. CDR3 DNA sequence: TGTGCCAGCAGTGAAACGGGTCTGCCTTACGAGCAGTACTTC.

This clone was observed a handful of times. V usage is TRBV19 and J usage is TRBJ2-1; TRBD2 matches 10 bases. V gave up 2 bases and J gave up 7 bases; unmatched junction bases: 5. Germline V gene data show CDR1 as LNHDA and CDR2 as SQIVND (reference sequence). The CDR3 is made up of 15 amino acids. CDR3 protein: CASSISGRAGNEQFF. Written as DNA, the CDR3 is TGTGCCAGTAGTATAAGCGGGAGGGCAGGGAATGAGCAGTTCTTC. The full variable domain, rest sourced from reference TRBV19 and TRBJ2-1, is DGGITQSPKYLFRKEGQNVTLSCEQNLNHDAMYWYRQDPGQGLRLIYYSQIVNDFQKGDIAEGYSVSREKKESFPLTVTSAQKNPTAFYLCASSISGRAGNEQFFGPGTRLTVL.

This chain links TRBV9 with TRBJ1-1; 7 positions agree with TRBD1. The CDR3 is 14 residues long. V lost 4 bases to trimming and J lost 4 bases; unmatched junction nucleotides: 7. Germline loops: CDR1 SGDLS, CDR2 YYNGEE. CDR3 sequence: CASSPRQGGTEAFF. CDR3 nucleotides: TGTGCCAGCAGCCCCCGACAGGGAGGCACTGAAGCTTTCTTT.

This clone was counted between two and nine times. The genes are TRBV5-5 and TRBJ2-3, with TRBD2 as a possible D gene (6 bases). Between the trimmed V and J ends, which lost 0 bases and 0 bases, there was a span of 8 bases. CDR1 and CDR2 from the germline V gene are SGHKS and YYEKEE (reference sequence). The CDR3 length is 15 residues. CDR3 region: CASSLELASTDTQYF. The CDR3, as DNA: TGTGCCAGCAGCTTGGAGCTAGCGAGCACAGATACGCAGTATTTT. Supplemented by reference TRBV5-5 and TRBJ2-3, the full variable domain reads DAGVTQSPTHLIKTRGQQVTLRCSPISGHKSVSWYQQVLGQGPQFIFQYYEKEERGRGNFPDRFSARQFPNYSSELNVNALLLGDSALYLCASSLELASTDTQYFGPGTRLTVL.

The V and J genes are TRBV19 and TRBJ1-2, with 7 bases that match TRBD1. Germline values: CDR1 LNHDA, CDR2 SQIVND (reference sequence). V lost 10 bases, J lost 2 bases, and 13 bases stayed unmatched. The CDR3 covers 15 residues. CDR3 bases: TGTGCCACCCAAGAGCAAAAACAGGGGAACTATGGCTACACCTTC. This gives the protein CATQEQKQGNYGYTF.

This clone was counted a single time. This rearrangement joins TRBV28 to TRBJ2-2; 9 positions agree with TRBD1. In germline, CDR1 is MDHEN, CDR2 SYDVKM. The CDR3 length is 16 residues. Unmatched junction bases numbered 6, after V lost 3 bases and J lost 4 bases. DNA for the CDR3: TGTGCCAGCAGTTTGAACAGGGGGCGACCCACCGGGGAGCTGTTTTTT. It translates to CASSLNRGRPTGELFF.

This clone has more than one count but fewer than ten. This chain links TRBV18 with TRBJ1-2; 8 bases are shared with TRBD1. The germline V gene encodes CDR1 KGHSH and CDR2 LQKENI. The CDR3 extends over 15 amino acids. Trimming at V came to 1 base and at J to 8 bases, leaving 9 bases not matched to a gene. DNA of the CDR3: TGTGCCAGCTCACCACAAGGACAGGGATACCTAGGCTACACCTTC. Translation: CASSPQGQGYLGYTF.

The V call is TRBV2, the J call TRBJ2-1, with 9 bases that match TRBD2. V dropped 8 bases and J dropped 4; count of bases not matched to a gene: 3. CDR1 SNHLY and CDR2 FYNNEI come from the germline V gene. CDR3 length: 13 residues. The CDR3 is CASLTSGYNEQFF. CDR3 DNA: TGTGCCAGCCTGACTAGCGGTTACAATGAGCAGTTCTTC. The full variable domain, completed using reference TRBV2 and TRBJ2-1, is EPEVTQTPSHQVTQMGQEVILRCVPISNHLYFYWYRQILGQKVEFLVSFYNNEISEKSEIFDDQFSVERPDGSNFTLKIRSTKLEDSAMYFCASLTSGYNEQFFGPGTRLTVL.

CDR3 in amino acids: CASRGDRERNTGELFF. The CDR3 nucleotides read TGTGCCAGCAGGGGGGACCGGGAGAGGAACACCGGGGAGCTGTTTTTT. This chain links TRBV28 with TRBJ2-2; tentative D call: TRBD2 (6 bases). Between the trimmed V and J ends, which lost 6 bases and 1 base, there was a span of 15 bases. Germline V gives CDR1 MDHEN, CDR2 SYDVKM. The CDR3 covers 16 residues. Filled out from reference TRBV28 and TRBJ2-2, the complete variable domain reads DVKVTQSSRYLVKRTGEKVFLECVQDMDHENMFWYRQDPGLGLRLIYFSYDVKMKEKGDIPEGYSVSREKKERFSLILESASTNQTSMYLCASRGDRERNTGELFFGEGSRLTVL.

The J gene is TRBJ2-1, the V gene TRBV5-5; 12 bases fit TRBD2. The ends lost 2 bases at V and 10 bases at J; junction bases unmatched: 10. Germline CDR1 and CDR2: SGHKS and YYEKEE (reference sequence). The CDR3 has 16 residues. Here the CDR3 reads CASSFTRTSGALEQFF. The DNA for the CDR3 is TGTGCCAGCAGCTTCACAAGGACTAGCGGGGCCCTAGAGCAGTTCTTC. Supplemented by reference TRBV5-5 and TRBJ2-1, the full variable domain reads DAGVTQSPTHLIKTRGQQVTLRCSPISGHKSVSWYQQVLGQGPQFIFQYYEKEERGRGNFPDRFSARQFPNYSSELNVNALLLGDSALYLCASSFTRTSGALEQFFGPGTRLTVL.

The chain carries TRBV2 and TRBJ2-1, with 7 nucleotides matching TRBD1. CDR3 length: 14 residues. The V segment lost 4 bases and the J segment 6 bases; nucleotides outside the gene matches: 6. Per the germline V gene, CDR1 is SNHLY and CDR2 is FYNNEI. This chain's CDR3 is CASSVDRASNEQFF. DNA of the CDR3: TGTGCCAGCAGTGTCGACAGGGCAAGCAATGAGCAGTTCTTC. Full variable domain (remainder filled in from reference TRBV2 and TRBJ2-1): EPEVTQTPSHQVTQMGQEVILRCVPISNHLYFYWYRQILGQKVEFLVSFYNNEISEKSEIFDDQFSVERPDGSNFTLKIRSTKLEDSAMYFCASSVDRASNEQFFGPGTRLTVL.

The V call is TRBV7-8, the J call TRBJ2-5; D is unresolved. The CDR3 is 12 amino acids. Germline loops: CDR1 SGHVS, CDR2 FQNEAQ. The V end lost 4 bases, the J end lost 5 bases, and 8 bases lay between the germline ends. The CDR3 region is CASSYTYETQYF. The DNA for the CDR3 is TGTGCCAGCAGCTACACGTACGAGACCCAGTACTTC.

This sequence joins TRBV28 and TRBJ1-4, with D maybe TRBD1 (5 bases). CDR1 MDHEN and CDR2 SYDVKM come from the germline V gene. The CDR3 spans 17 residues. V lost 2 bases and J 3 bases, leaving 16 bases between the germline ends. The CDR3 reads CASSLGGSGLANEKLFF. For the CDR3, the DNA is TGTGCCAGCAGTTTAGGGGGGTCGGGGCTAGCTAATGAAAAACTGTTTTTT.

Points on this clone: This CDR3 is also generated by other DNA sequences in the sample. The chain uses TRBV29-1 and TRBJ1-2; the D is unclear. From germline, CDR1 is SQVTM and CDR2 ANQGSEA. The CDR3 loop spans 12 amino acids. Trimming removed 4 bases from V and 8 bases from J, with 14 bases in between. CDR3 region: CSVGGQAGGYTF. The CDR3 DNA reads TGCAGCGTTGGCGGCCAGGCAGGAGGCTACACCTTC.

The chain recombines TRBV7-9 with TRBJ2-2; tentatively, D is TRBD1 (5 bases). The germline V and J ends were trimmed by 9 bases and 4 bases, with 9 bases remaining between them. This CDR3 spans 12 amino acids. Germline V gene lookup returns CDR1 SEHNR and CDR2 FQNEAQ (reference sequence). The DNA for the CDR3 is TGTGCCAGTAACCAGGGCACCGGGGAGCTGTTTTTT. Protein sequence: CASNQGTGELFF.

In its sample, this clone was seen many times. The chain combines TRBV15 with TRBJ1-1, with unresolved D. The CDR3 is 14 amino acids. The V end was cut by 5 bases, the J end by 6 bases, with 16 bases between. The germline V gene encodes CDR1 LNHNV and CDR2 YYDKDF (reference sequence). The CDR3 is CATSQPIVGSEAFF. CDR3 coding DNA: TGTGCCACCAGCCAACCAATCGTAGGTTCTGAAGCTTTCTTT. Looking up the rest from reference TRBV15 and TRBJ1-1 gives the full variable domain: DAMVIQNPRYQVTQFGKPVTLSCSQTLNHNVMYWYQQKSSQAPKLLFHYYDKDFNNEADTPDNFQSRRPNTSFCFLDIRSPGLGDTAMYLCATSQPIVGSEAFFGQGTRLTVV.

This clone showed up just a few times. The chain couples TRBV27 to TRBJ2-5; tentatively, D is TRBD2 (6 bases). From germline, CDR1 is MNHEY and CDR2 SMNVEV (reference sequence). This CDR3 spans 15 amino acids. The V gene lost 5 bases and the J gene lost 5 bases, with 18 bases spanning the gap. The CDR3 is CASSHRGGKRETQYF. DNA for the CDR3: TGTGCCAGCAGTCACCGTGGGGGGAAGCGGGAGACCCAGTACTTC.

The chain links TRBV19 to TRBJ2-1; 9 bases map to TRBD1. V trimming: 3 bases; J trimming: 3 bases; junction bases outside the gene matches: 6. CDR1 is LNHDA, CDR2 SQIVND, per germline (reference sequence). The CDR3 extends over 16 amino acids. The CDR3 sequence is CASSMKGQGNYNEQFF. Written as DNA, the CDR3 is TGTGCCAGTAGTATGAAGGGACAGGGAAACTACAATGAGCAGTTCTTC.

This chain connects TRBV19 to TRBJ2-1; D uncertain. The germline V gene encodes CDR1 LNHDA and CDR2 SQIVND (reference sequence). CDR3 size: 13 residues. V gave up 3 bases and J gave up 4 bases, with 7 bases separating them. The CDR3 sequence: CASSINAYNEQFF. The CDR3 coding sequence is TGTGCCAGTAGTATCAATGCTTACAATGAGCAGTTCTTC.

The chain has TRBV2 and TRBJ2-1; unclear D gene. Between the trimmed V and J ends, which lost 8 bases and 6 bases, there was a span of 11 bases. This CDR3 comprises 12 residues. Germline CDR1 and CDR2: SNHLY and FYNNEI. The CDR3: CASEIMGNEQFF. CDR3 in DNA: TGTGCCAGCGAGATAATGGGCAATGAGCAGTTCTTC.

This clone was recorded a few times. The V call is TRBV5-1, the J call TRBJ1-1; 9 nucleotides align to TRBD1. This CDR3 has 15 amino acids. The germline V gene has CDR1 SGHRS and CDR2 YFSETQ. Trimming at V came to 0 bases and at J to 6 bases, leaving 6 bases not matched to a gene. The CDR3: CASSLGDRDISEAFF. CDR3 bases: TGCGCCAGCAGCTTGGGGGACAGGGATATATCTGAAGCTTTCTTT. Combining the CDR3 with reference TRBV5-1 and TRBJ1-1 gives the whole variable domain KAGVTQTPRYLIKTRGQQVTLSCSPISGHRSVSWYQQTPGQGLQFLFEYFSETQRNKGNFPGRFSGRQFSNSRSEMNVSTLELGDSALYLCASSLGDRDISEAFFGQGTRLTVV.

The J gene is TRBJ1-5, the V gene TRBV28; a possible D gene is TRBD1 (5 bases). V was cut by 3 bases and J by 2 bases, with 8 bases left in between. CDR3 length equals 14 residues. Germline CDR1 reads MDHEN; CDR2 reads SYDVKM. For the CDR3, the DNA is TGTGCCAGCAGTTTTCTGGGGGGCAATCAGCCCCAGCATTTT. This codes for CASSFLGGNQPQHF.

This chain joins TRBV28 and TRBJ2-3; 9 bases are a match to TRBD1. Germline loops: CDR1 MDHEN, CDR2 SYDVKM. With 2 bases clipped from V and 8 bases from J, the junction kept 8 bases outside the gene matches. The CDR3 loop spans 15 amino acids. CDR3 bases: TGTGCCAGCAGTTTAGGCGGACAGGGGTCGGGTACGCAGTATTTT. Its protein product is CASSLGGQGSGTQYF.

This sequence joins TRBV14 and TRBJ2-2, with 7 bases fitting TRBD2. Germline V gene data show CDR1 as SGHDN and CDR2 as FVKESK. J gave up 5 bases and V 4 bases, and 4 bases lay outside the gene matches. This CDR3 is built from 14 residues. The CDR3 spells CASSLWEGTGELFF. The CDR3, as DNA: TGTGCCAGCAGCCTATGGGAGGGAACCGGGGAGCTGTTTTTT.

This clone came up once. The chain employs TRBV5-1 and TRBJ1-2, with 7 positions matching TRBD1. Losses at the gene ends were 7 bases for V and 7 bases for J; bases not matched to a gene: 7. CDR1 is SGHRS and CDR2 is YFSETQ in the germline V gene. This CDR3 comprises 12 residues. For the CDR3, the DNA is TGCGCCAGCGCCGTTGACAGGGCTGGCTACACCTTC. It encodes CASAVDRAGYTF.

V gene TRBV5-1 combines with J gene TRBJ2-1; 9 bases line up with TRBD2. This CDR3 region has 16 residues. Trimming cost V 0 bases and J 7 bases; bases outside gene matches: 8. From germline, CDR1 is SGHRS and CDR2 YFSETQ. CDR3 sequence: CASSLGGLAILNEQFF. Written as DNA, the CDR3 is TGCGCCAGCAGCTTGGGTGGACTAGCGATTTTGAATGAGCAGTTCTTC.

The rearrangement uses TRBV11-2 and TRBJ2-7; D is possibly TRBD1 (6 bases). Looked up from germline, CDR1 is SGHAT and CDR2 is FQNNGV. Trimming left V 0 bases short and J 3 bases short, with 12 bases between. The CDR3 runs to 15 residues. In DNA, the CDR3 is TGTGCCAGCAGCTTAGATCCAACAGGGTTCTACGAGCAGTACTTC. It translates to CASSLDPTGFYEQYF.

V is TRBV19 and J is TRBJ2-3, with 9 bases lining up with TRBD2. The CDR3 loop spans 18 amino acids. The germline V gene has CDR1 LNHDA and CDR2 SQIVND (reference sequence). V was clipped by 3 bases and J by 2 bases; unmatched bases: 12. DNA of the CDR3: TGTGCCAGTAGTATCGGGGCCGTGGCTAGCGGGGACACAGATACGCAGTATTTT. Translation gives CASSIGAVASGDTDTQYF.